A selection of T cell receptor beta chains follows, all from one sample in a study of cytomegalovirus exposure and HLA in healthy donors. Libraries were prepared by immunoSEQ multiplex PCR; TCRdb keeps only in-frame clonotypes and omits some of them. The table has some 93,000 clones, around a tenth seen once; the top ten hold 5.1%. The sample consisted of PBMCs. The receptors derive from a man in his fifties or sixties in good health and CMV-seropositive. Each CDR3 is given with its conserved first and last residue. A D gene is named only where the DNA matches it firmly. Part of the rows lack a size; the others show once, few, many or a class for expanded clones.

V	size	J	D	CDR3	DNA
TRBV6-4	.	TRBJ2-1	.	CASSTGKKNEQFF	TGTGCCAGCAGTACAGGGAAAAAGAATGAGCAGTTCTTC
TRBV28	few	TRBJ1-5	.	CASKVAGNQPQHF	TGTGCCAGCAAAGTCGCGGGCAATCAGCCCCAGCATTTT
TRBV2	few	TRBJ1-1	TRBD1	CASRQDRANGAEAFF	TGTGCCAGCAGGCAGGACAGGGCCAATGGGGCTGAAGCTTTCTTT
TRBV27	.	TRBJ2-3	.	CASSSPGFDPPTGLTSDTQYF	TGTGCCAGCAGCTCCCCCGGCTTCGATCCCCCAACGGGACTCACGTCCGATACGCAGTATTTT
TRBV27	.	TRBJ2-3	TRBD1	CASRRQGATDTQYF	TGTGCCAGCAGGAGGCAGGGGGCCACAGATACGCAGTATTTT
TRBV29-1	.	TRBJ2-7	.	CSVRSSGLYEQYF	TGCAGCGTTCGTTCCAGCGGCTTATACGAGCAGTACTTC
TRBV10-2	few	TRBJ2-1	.	CASQKSVSGDPNEQFF	TGCGCCAGCCAGAAATCCGTTTCAGGGGATCCCAATGAGCAGTTCTTC
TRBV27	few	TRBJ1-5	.	CASSSMDSYRNQPQHF	TGTGCCAGCAGTTCTATGGACAGCTACCGCAATCAGCCCCAGCATTTT
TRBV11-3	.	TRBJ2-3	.	CASSAGSVADTQYF	TGTGCCAGCAGCGCTGGAAGCGTCGCAGATACGCAGTATTTT
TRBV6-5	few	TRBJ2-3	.	CASQQGSADTQYF	TGTGCCAGCCAACAGGGTAGTGCAGATACGCAGTATTTT
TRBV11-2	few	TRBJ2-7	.	CASSPPGRVYEQYF	TGTGCCAGCAGCCCACCGGGCAGGGTCTACGAGCAGTACTTC
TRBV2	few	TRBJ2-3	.	CASSGLAGTDTQYF	TGTGCCAGCAGTGGGTTAGCGGGCACAGATACGCAGTATTTT
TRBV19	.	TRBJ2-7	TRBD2	CASRYSPSSGSHEQYF	TGTGCCAGTAGGTACTCGCCGAGTAGCGGGAGCCACGAGCAGTACTTC
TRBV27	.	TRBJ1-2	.	CASSFSTGTSGSTNYGYTF	TGTGCCAGCAGTTTCTCGACCGGGACAAGTGGAAGTACTAACTATGGCTACACCTTC
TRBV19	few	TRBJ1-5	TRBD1	CASSMIFAAGTGGGSQPQHF	TGTGCCAGTAGTATGATTTTCGCGGCTGGGACAGGGGGAGGAAGTCAGCCCCAGCATTTT
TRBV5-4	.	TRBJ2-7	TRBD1	CASGTGIEQYF	TGCGCCAGCGGGACAGGGATCGAGCAGTACTTC
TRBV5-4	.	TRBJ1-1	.	CASREIERTHTEAFF	TGTGCCAGCCGTGAGATCGAACGGACACACACTGAAGCTTTCTTT
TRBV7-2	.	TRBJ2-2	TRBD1	CASSLRQGTGELFF	TGTGCCAGCAGCTTACGACAGGGAACCGGGGAGCTGTTTTTT
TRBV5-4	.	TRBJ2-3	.	CASSLDNRETDTQYF	TGTGCCAGCAGCTTGGATAACAGGGAAACAGATACGCAGTATTTT
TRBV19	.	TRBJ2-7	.	CASSIDQAADFYEQYF	TGTGCCAGTAGTATAGATCAGGCAGCCGATTTTTACGAGCAGTACTTC
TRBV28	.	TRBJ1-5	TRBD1	CASTPTGGLTGQPQHF	TGTGCCAGCACCCCGACAGGGGGCTTAACAGGGCAGCCCCAGCATTTT
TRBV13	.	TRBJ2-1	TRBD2	CASSLSGSTYNEQFF	TGTGCCAGCAGCCTCAGCGGGAGTACCTACAATGAGCAGTTCTTC
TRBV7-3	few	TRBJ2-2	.	CASSVLGNTGELFF	TGTGCCAGCAGCGTCCTAGGGAACACCGGGGAGCTGTTTTTT
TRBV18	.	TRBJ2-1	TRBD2	CASSPGLAEYNEQFF	TGTGCCAGCTCACCCGGGCTAGCGGAATACAATGAGCAGTTCTTC
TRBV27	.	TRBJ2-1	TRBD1	CASSWTGTPYNEQFF	TGTGCCAGCAGTTGGACAGGAACTCCGTACAATGAGCAGTTCTTC
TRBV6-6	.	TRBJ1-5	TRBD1	CASSYSGQGNQPQHF	TGTGCCAGCAGTTACTCGGGACAGGGAAATCAGCCCCAGCATTTT
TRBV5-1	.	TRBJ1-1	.	CASSWSTDLNTEAFF	TGCGCCAGCAGCTGGTCGACAGATCTGAACACTGAAGCTTTCTTT
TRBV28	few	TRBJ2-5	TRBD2	CASTRTSGNQETQYF	TGTGCCAGCACCCGGACTAGCGGTAACCAAGAGACCCAGTACTTC
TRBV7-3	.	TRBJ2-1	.	CASSLGLRSSPSEQFF	TGTGCCAGCAGCTTGGGGCTTCGGAGTAGTCCCAGCGAGCAGTTCTTC
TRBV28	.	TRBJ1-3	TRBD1	CASNPAGGWGGAGNTIYF	TGTGCCAGCAACCCGGCAGGGGGCTGGGGGGGCGCTGGAAACACCATATATTTT
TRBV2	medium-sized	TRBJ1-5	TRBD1	CASTETGPGNQPQHF	TGTGCCAGCACAGAGACAGGGCCGGGCAATCAGCCCCAGCATTTT
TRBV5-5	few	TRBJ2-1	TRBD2	CASSQLAGVMNEQFF	TGTGCCAGCAGCCAACTAGCGGGAGTTATGAATGAGCAGTTCTTC
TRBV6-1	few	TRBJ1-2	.	CASSGGAGYGYTF	TGTGCCAGCAGTGGCGGGGCGGGTTATGGCTACACCTTC
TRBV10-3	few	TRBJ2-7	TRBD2	CAIGRGEGEQYF	TGTGCCATCGGCCGAGGGGAGGGGGAGCAGTACTTC
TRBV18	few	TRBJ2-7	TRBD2	CASSLGTSAPSYEQYF	TGTGCCAGCTCACTTGGGACTAGCGCCCCCTCCTACGAGCAGTACTTC
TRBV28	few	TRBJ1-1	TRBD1	CASSPGQGNTEAFF	TGTGCCAGCAGCCCGGGACAGGGAAACACTGAAGCTTTCTTT